Listed below are T cell receptor beta chains from one sample, sequenced in a study of CD8+CD57+ T cells in acquired aplastic anemia. TCRdb recomputed calls from the reads with MiXCR, one row per CDR3 protein. The top ten hold approximately 0.82% of the sample, which has approximately 470,000 distinct CDR3 sequences, roughly a third seen once. The specimen was sorted CD4+, CD8+, or CD8+CD57+ T cells (not recorded which) from PBMCs. These receptors originate from a human donor with aplastic anemia. Both conserved end residues are part of each CDR3. D genes are given only for firm matches. Size values are once, few and many counts, or a class for expanded clones, and some rows have none.

TRBV5-5	TRBJ2-7	.	.	CASSFGRRDGSYEQYF	TGTGCCAGCAGCTTTGGTCGGAGGGACGGCTCCTACGAGCAGTACTTC
TRBV12-3/TRBV12-4	TRBJ2-2	few	.	CASTGEGTGELFF	TGTGCCAGTACAGGGGAGGGGACCGGGGAGCTGTTTTTT
TRBV7-9	TRBJ2-1	.	.	CASSWIDPVTNNEQFF	TGTGCCAGCAGCTGGATTGACCCCGTGACGAACAATGAGCAGTTCTTC
TRBV7-6	TRBJ1-4	few	TRBD1	CASRETGVANEKLFF	TGTGCCAGCAGGGAGACAGGGGTCGCTAATGAAAAACTGTTTTTT
TRBV20-1	TRBJ1-1	.	.	CSARGLSGAPDPEAFF	TGCAGTGCTAGAGGATTGAGTGGGGCCCCGGACCCTGAAGCTTTCTTT
TRBV2	TRBJ1-1	many	.	CASIIGLDTEAFF	TGTGCCAGCATTATAGGGTTGGACACTGAAGCTTTCTTT
TRBV29-1	TRBJ1-5	.	.	CSAELSNQPQHF	TGCAGCGCAGAACTTAGCAATCAGCCCCAGCATTTT
TRBV5-5	TRBJ2-7	.	.	CASSAMSATTYEQYF	TGTGCCAGCAGCGCGATGTCGGCTACAACCTACGAGCAGTACTTC
TRBV24-1	TRBJ1-5	.	.	CATNYRLGVSNQPQHF	TGTGCCACCAATTACCGACTGGGAGTTAGCAATCAGCCCCAGCATTTT
TRBV7-9	TRBJ1-2	many	.	CASSLGRYGYTF	TGTGCCAGCAGCTTAGGGCGTTATGGCTACACCTTC
TRBV2	TRBJ2-7	few	.	CASSGQTYEQYF	TGTGCCAGCAGTGGACAGACCTACGAGCAGTACTTC
TRBV25-1	TRBJ1-1	.	.	CASSGLSTGMNAEAFF	TGTGCCAGCAGTGGGCTCTCGACAGGCATGAACGCTGAAGCTTTCTTT
TRBV7-3	TRBJ1-5	.	.	CASSRTSGRRGGDQPQHF	TGTGCCAGCAGCCGGACTAGCGGGAGGAGGGGCGGAGATCAGCCCCAGCATTTT
TRBV10-3	TRBJ2-2	.	TRBD2	CAISLSGGAVGTGELFF	TGTGCCATCAGCTTAAGCGGGGGGGCCGTTGGCACCGGGGAGCTGTTTTTT
TRBV12-3/TRBV12-4	TRBJ1-6	few	TRBD1	CASSFGRGDSPLHF	TGTGCCAGCAGTTTTGGCAGGGGGGATTCACCCCTCCACTTT
TRBV20-1	TRBJ1-2	.	TRBD1	CSARGGQGYGYTF	TGCAGTGCTAGAGGTGGACAGGGCTATGGCTACACCTTC
TRBV10-3	TRBJ2-2	many	.	CAISESLGRGSVPGELFF	TGTGCCATCAGTGAGTCACTTGGCAGGGGATCTGTCCCCGGGGAGCTGTTTTTT
TRBV20-1	TRBJ2-5	.	.	CSAAVGGQETQYF	TGCAGTGCTGCTGTGGGGGGCCAAGAGACCCAGTACTTC
TRBV9	TRBJ2-5	many	TRBD1	CASSGGTGGVETQYF	TGTGCCAGCAGCGGTGGGACAGGGGGCGTAGAGACCCAGTACTTC
TRBV19	TRBJ1-1	many	.	CASSNRQARTEAFF	TGTGCCAGTAGTAATCGACAGGCTAGGACTGAAGCTTTCTTT
TRBV25-1	TRBJ1-6	.	.	CASTHRDTYNSPLHF	TGTGCCAGCACCCACCGGGACACCTATAATTCGCCCCTCCACTTT
TRBV19	TRBJ2-5	few	.	CASSMVGGGETQYF	TGTGCCAGTAGTATGGTCGGGGGCGGGGAGACCCAGTACTTC
TRBV7-9	TRBJ1-6	many	.	CASSLGGFGARISPLHF	TGTGCCAGCAGCTTAGGAGGGTTTGGCGCTAGGATTTCACCCCTCCACTTT
TRBV7-2	TRBJ2-5	many	TRBD1	CASSPRTGVETQYF	TGTGCCAGCAGCCCCAGGACAGGGGTGGAGACCCAGTACTTC
TRBV7-6	TRBJ2-3	.	TRBD2	CASSLGAGGPSDTQYF	TGTGCCAGCAGCTTAGGTGCGGGAGGGCCGTCAGATACGCAGTATTTT
TRBV4-2	TRBJ2-7	.	TRBD1	CASSRDRSSYEQYF	TGTGCCAGCAGCAGGGACAGGAGCTCCTACGAGCAGTACTTC
TRBV20-1	TRBJ1-5	.	.	CSARDPKSGGSNQPQHF	TGCAGTGCTAGAGACCCCAAATCGGGGGGGAGCAATCAGCCCCAGCATTTT
TRBV7-3	TRBJ2-7	once	TRBD1	CASSLVQGDGQYF	TGTGCCAGCAGCTTGGTACAGGGGGACGGGCAGTACTTC
TRBV25-1	TRBJ1-4	.	TRBD1	CATWDRGREEKLFF	TGTGCCACGTGGGACAGGGGGCGGGAGGAAAAACTGTTTTTT
TRBV6-1	TRBJ1-2	few	.	CASRDSAILNYGYTF	TGTGCCAGCAGGGACAGCGCAATACTTAACTATGGCTACACCTTC
TRBV5-1	TRBJ1-2	.	.	CASSLSSIRGSGGYTF	TGCGCCAGCAGCTTGTCGAGTATTAGAGGCTCGGGAGGCTACACCTTC
TRBV2	TRBJ1-3	many	TRBD1	CASSGQGMGSGNTIYF	TGTGCCAGCAGCGGACAGGGTATGGGCTCTGGAAACACCATATATTTT
TRBV25-1	TRBJ2-7	.	.	CASSFTPGAANSYEQYF	TGTGCCAGCAGTTTCACCCCCGGGGCAGCTAACTCCTACGAGCAGTACTTC
TRBV7-9	TRBJ2-7	few	TRBD1	CASSLAGDRAGEQYF	TGTGCCAGCAGCTTAGCCGGCGACAGGGCTGGCGAGCAGTACTTC
TRBV5-1	TRBJ1-5	.	TRBD1	CASSLDGTGDQPQHF	TGCGCCAGCAGCTTGGATGGGACAGGGGATCAGCCCCAGCATTTT
TRBV7-9	TRBJ1-3	.	.	CASSSQGNTIYF	TGTGCCAGCAGCTCACAAGGAAACACCATATATTTT
TRBV9	TRBJ1-6	many	.	CASSLEGINSPLHF	TGTGCCAGCTCCTTGGAAGGGATTAATTCACCCCTCCACTTT
TRBV10-3	TRBJ2-7	many	TRBD1	CAIRGDGDRGHREQYF	TGTGCCATCCGGGGTGACGGGGACAGGGGGCATAGAGAGCAGTACTTC
TRBV5-1	TRBJ2-3	.	.	CASSLVGGRTDTQYF	TGCGCCAGCAGCTTGGTAGGGGGAAGAACAGATACGCAGTATTTT
TRBV12-3/TRBV12-4	TRBJ1-1	.	TRBD1	CASSLLGQGGTEAFF	TGTGCCAGCAGTCTCCTGGGACAGGGAGGCACTGAAGCTTTCTTT
TRBV24-1	TRBJ1-5	.	.	CAWGVDSNSNQPQHF	TGTGCCTGGGGTGTTGACAGCAATAGCAATCAGCCCCAGCATTTT
TRBV7-3	TRBJ2-5	.	.	CASSLTVTGTPETQYF	TGTGCCAGCAGCTTAACAGTGACCGGGACCCCAGAGACCCAGTACTTC
TRBV19	TRBJ1-2	.	TRBD1	CASSATGSYGYTF	TGTGCCAGTAGCGCGACAGGGAGCTATGGCTACACCTTC